Following are 9 T cell receptor beta chains from one sample sequenced in a study of blood T cells in healthy people across ages. Primers used in a second PCR of about 6 to 11 cycles were a sample-barcoded 5' primer and a J-beta primer mix. Via MiXCR, TCRdb re-called the 5' RACE reads, giving one row per CDR3 protein. The sample lists 450,000 to 600,000 distinct CDR3 sequences, roughly a quarter occurring once. The same sample was also studied in work on T cells of mothers and their children.

The sample was blood. These receptor sequences come from a boy younger than 10 in good health.

This clonotype has ten or more counts. The chain combines TRBV7-9 with TRBJ1-2; D not certain. Germline-derived CDR1 and CDR2 are SEHNR and FQNEAQ (reference sequence). Trimming took 6 bases from V and 4 from J, leaving 9 bases between them. CDR3 length: 12 residues. This CDR3 is CASSRHGYGYTF. In DNA, the CDR3 is TGTGCCAGCAGTCGCCACGGCTATGGCTACACCTTC. Variable domain in full (rest from reference TRBV7-9 and TRBJ1-2): DTGVSQNPRHKITKRGQNVTFRCDPISEHNRLYWYRQTLGQGPEFLTYFQNEAQLEKSRLLSDRFSAERPKGSFSTLEIQRTEQGDSAMYLCASSRHGYGYTFGSGTRLTVV.

A few counts support this clonotype. The chain combines TRBV12-3 or TRBV12-4 with TRBJ2-3; 14 bases line up with TRBD2. The CDR3 runs 14 residues. V was pared by 6 bases and J by 6 bases, with 2 bases of the junction left unmatched. CDR3 DNA sequence: TGTGCCAGCAGGACTAGCGGGGGGGCGGATACGCAGTATTTT. This gives the protein CASRTSGGADTQYF.

The rearrangement joins TRBV12-3 or TRBV12-4 to TRBJ1-1; the match to TRBD1 covers 7 bases. After removal of 4 bases from V and 2 bases from J, the junction contained 4 bases not matched to a gene. This CDR3 spans 14 amino acids. CDR3 sequence reads: CASSYGQDNTEAFF. For the CDR3, the DNA is TGTGCCAGCAGTTACGGACAGGATAACACTGAAGCTTTCTTT.

This clonotype was seen a handful of times. The gene calls are TRBV5-1 and TRBJ2-3; 10 nucleotides align to TRBD2. Germline V gene lookup returns CDR1 SGHRS and CDR2 YFSETQ. J lost 4 bases, V lost 4 bases, and 3 bases had no gene match. This CDR3 has 14 amino acids. The CDR3 sequence: CASSGLAGADTQYF. The DNA for the CDR3 is TGCGCCAGCAGCGGGCTAGCGGGAGCAGATACGCAGTATTTT.

The chain couples TRBV7-6 to TRBJ2-1; D possibly corresponds to TRBD1 (6 bases). CDR3 length equals 15 residues. Germline V gene lookup returns CDR1 SGHVS and CDR2 FNYEAQ. V was cut by 5 bases and J by 3 bases, with 14 bases left in between. The CDR3: CASSRTGSGYNEQFF. Written as DNA, the CDR3 is TGTGCCAGCAGCCGAACAGGGTCCGGCTACAATGAGCAGTTCTTC.

V usage is TRBV29-1 and J usage is TRBJ2-3; 15 nucleotides match TRBD2. The CDR3 totals 17 residues. Germline loops: CDR1 SQVTM, CDR2 ANQGSEA. Unmatched junction bases numbered 7, after V lost 1 base and J lost 5 bases. The CDR3 DNA is TGCAGCGTTGAAGCGTGGACTAGCGGGGGGGCGGGAGATACGCAGTATTTT. Translation: CSVEAWTSGGAGDTQYF.

The V and J genes are TRBV4-2 and TRBJ1-5; the D is unclear. Germline CDR1 and CDR2: LGHNA and YNFKEQ. This CDR3 contains 14 residues. Trimming took off 7 bases at V and 7 bases at J, with 17 bases between the two ends. In nucleotides, the CDR3 is TGTGCCAGCACCACGACCGAAGGGAGACAGCCCCAGCATTTT. As protein: CASTTTEGRQPQHF.

The rearrangement uses TRBV11-2 and TRBJ2-5; D not certain. CDR3 size: 12 residues. Germline V lookup: CDR1 SGHAT, CDR2 FQNNGV. The V end lost 6 bases, the J end lost 1 base, and 6 bases lay between the germline ends. DNA for the CDR3: TGTGCCAGCAGAGAAACCCAAGAGACCCAGTACTTC. Amino acid sequence: CASRETQETQYF.

This clonotype was observed a handful of times. V gene TRBV7-9 combines with J gene TRBJ1-2; D unclear. This CDR3 region has 17 residues. The germline V gene encodes CDR1 SEHNR and CDR2 FQNEAQ (reference sequence). V was clipped by 1 base and J by 1 base, with 16 bases between them. As DNA, the CDR3 is TGTGCCAGCAGCTTAGGTCGGGCAGGACTGATTAACTATGGCTACACCTTC. Protein product: CASSLGRAGLINYGYTF.